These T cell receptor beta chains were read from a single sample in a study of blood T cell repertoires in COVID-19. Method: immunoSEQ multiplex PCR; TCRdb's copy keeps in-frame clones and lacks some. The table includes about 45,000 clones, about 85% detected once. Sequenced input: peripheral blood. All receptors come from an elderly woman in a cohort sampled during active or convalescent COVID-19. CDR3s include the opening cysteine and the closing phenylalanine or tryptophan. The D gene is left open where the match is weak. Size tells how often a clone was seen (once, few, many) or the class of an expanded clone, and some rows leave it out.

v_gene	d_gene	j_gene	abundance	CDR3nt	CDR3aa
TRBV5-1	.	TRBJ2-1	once	TGCGCCAGCAGCGGAGGACTCACCACCTACAATGAGCAGTTCTTC	CASSGGLTTYNEQFF
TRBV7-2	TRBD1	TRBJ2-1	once	TGTGCCAGCAGCCTCGACAGGGGGTCATACAATGAGCAGTTCTTC	CASSLDRGSYNEQFF
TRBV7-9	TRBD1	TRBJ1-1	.	TGTGCCAGCAGCGACAGGGAGCTGAACACTGAAGCTTTCTTT	CASSDRELNTEAFF
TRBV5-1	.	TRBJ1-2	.	TGCGCCAGCAGCTTGGGGGGAGGGCACTATGGCTACACCTTC	CASSLGGGHYGYTF
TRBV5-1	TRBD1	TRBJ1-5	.	TGCGCCAGCAGCCCAGGGGGCGACGAGCAGCCCCAGCATTTT	CASSPGGDEQPQHF
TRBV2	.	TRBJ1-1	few	TGTGCCAGCAGCGTTAGGGGGAACACTGAAGCTTTCTTT	CASSVRGNTEAFF
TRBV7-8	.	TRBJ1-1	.	TGTGCCAGCAGCCCGGACTTAATGAACACTGAAGCTTTCTTT	CASSPDLMNTEAFF
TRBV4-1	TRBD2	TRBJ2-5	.	TGCGCCAGCAGCCAGGGACTAGCGGAAGAGACCCAGTACTTC	CASSQGLAEETQYF
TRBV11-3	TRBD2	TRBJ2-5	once	TGTGCCAGCAGCATTCAGACTAGCGGGAGGTCGGGAGAGACCCAGTACTTC	CASSIQTSGRSGETQYF
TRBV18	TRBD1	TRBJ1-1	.	TGTGCCAGCTCACCAGGTACAGGGGGCAGAGTTGAAGCTTTCTTT	CASSPGTGGRVEAFF
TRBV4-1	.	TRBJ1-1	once	TGCGCCAGCAGCCAAGATGGTGCACAGACGAACACTGAAGCTTTCTTT	CASSQDGAQTNTEAFF
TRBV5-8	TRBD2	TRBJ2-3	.	TGTGCCAGCAGCTACCTAGCGGGAGCTAGTCTGACAGATACGCAGTATTTT	CASSYLAGASLTDTQYF
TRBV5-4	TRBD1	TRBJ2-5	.	TGTGCCAGCAGCTTGGCCGGTCGGACAGGGGGCAAAGAGACCCAGTACTTC	CASSLAGRTGGKETQYF
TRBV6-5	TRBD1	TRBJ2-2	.	TGTGCCAGGGGGGACAGGTCAACCGGGGAGCTGTTTTTT	CARGDRSTGELFF
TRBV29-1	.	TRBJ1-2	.	TGCAGCGTTGAAGATCGGGGGTTCTATGGCTACACCTTC	CSVEDRGFYGYTF
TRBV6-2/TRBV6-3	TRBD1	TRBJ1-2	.	TGTGCCAGCAGCCTATCAACAGGGGCATATGGCTACACCTTC	CASSLSTGAYGYTF
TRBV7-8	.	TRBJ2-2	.	TGTGCCAGCAGCTTAGTACCAGGTGTTAACGGGGAGCTGTTTTTT	CASSLVPGVNGELFF
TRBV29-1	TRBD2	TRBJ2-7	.	TGCAGCGTTGTTCTTACCTCTAGCGGGAGAGGCGAGCAGTACTTC	CSVVLTSSGRGEQYF